One sample yielded the 3 T cell receptor beta chains listed below, sequenced in a study of shared clonotypes between healthy human individuals. Repertoires were generated with immunoSEQ multiplex PCR, while TCRdb's copy carries only in-frame clones and drops some. The data hold more than 1,200,000 clones, with 97% to 99% observed a single time. Sequencing input: naive CD4+ T cells sorted from blood. Subset defined: CD45RA+ positively selected. The receptors shown here come from a man aged 25-45 years in good health.

The chain has TRBV28 and TRBJ1-5; D not certain. Germline lookup yields CDR1 MDHEN and CDR2 SYDVKM. The CDR3 has 14 residues. Trimming took off 3 bases at V and 0 bases at J, with 6 bases between the two ends. CDR3 loop: CASSFWTSNQPQHF. The CDR3 DNA reads TGTGCCAGCAGTTTCTGGACTAGCAATCAGCCCCAGCATTTT. Based on the CDR3 plus reference TRBV28 and TRBJ1-5, the full variable domain is DVKVTQSSRYLVKRTGEKVFLECVQDMDHENMFWYRQDPGLGLRLIYFSYDVKMKEKGDIPEGYSVSREKKERFSLILESASTNQTSMYLCASSFWTSNQPQHFGDGTRLSIL.

This chain uses TRBV29-1 with TRBJ1-4; D is unresolved. CDR1 and CDR2 from the germline V gene are SQVTM and ANQGSEA. V lost 4 bases to trimming and J lost 5 bases, with 8 bases between them. There are 12 residues in the CDR3. CDR3 sequence: CSVGETNEKLFF. The CDR3 nucleotides read TGCAGCGTTGGGGAGACAAATGAAAAACTGTTTTTT.

The chain couples TRBV28 to TRBJ2-2; no firm D call. CDR1 and CDR2 from the germline V gene are MDHEN and SYDVKM. The CDR3 runs to 13 residues. V was shortened by 6 bases and J by 14 bases, with 19 bases between the two germline ends. The CDR3 DNA is TGTGCCAGCAGCACTTCACCAGGTGCGAAACTGTTTTTT. This gives the protein CASSTSPGAKLFF.